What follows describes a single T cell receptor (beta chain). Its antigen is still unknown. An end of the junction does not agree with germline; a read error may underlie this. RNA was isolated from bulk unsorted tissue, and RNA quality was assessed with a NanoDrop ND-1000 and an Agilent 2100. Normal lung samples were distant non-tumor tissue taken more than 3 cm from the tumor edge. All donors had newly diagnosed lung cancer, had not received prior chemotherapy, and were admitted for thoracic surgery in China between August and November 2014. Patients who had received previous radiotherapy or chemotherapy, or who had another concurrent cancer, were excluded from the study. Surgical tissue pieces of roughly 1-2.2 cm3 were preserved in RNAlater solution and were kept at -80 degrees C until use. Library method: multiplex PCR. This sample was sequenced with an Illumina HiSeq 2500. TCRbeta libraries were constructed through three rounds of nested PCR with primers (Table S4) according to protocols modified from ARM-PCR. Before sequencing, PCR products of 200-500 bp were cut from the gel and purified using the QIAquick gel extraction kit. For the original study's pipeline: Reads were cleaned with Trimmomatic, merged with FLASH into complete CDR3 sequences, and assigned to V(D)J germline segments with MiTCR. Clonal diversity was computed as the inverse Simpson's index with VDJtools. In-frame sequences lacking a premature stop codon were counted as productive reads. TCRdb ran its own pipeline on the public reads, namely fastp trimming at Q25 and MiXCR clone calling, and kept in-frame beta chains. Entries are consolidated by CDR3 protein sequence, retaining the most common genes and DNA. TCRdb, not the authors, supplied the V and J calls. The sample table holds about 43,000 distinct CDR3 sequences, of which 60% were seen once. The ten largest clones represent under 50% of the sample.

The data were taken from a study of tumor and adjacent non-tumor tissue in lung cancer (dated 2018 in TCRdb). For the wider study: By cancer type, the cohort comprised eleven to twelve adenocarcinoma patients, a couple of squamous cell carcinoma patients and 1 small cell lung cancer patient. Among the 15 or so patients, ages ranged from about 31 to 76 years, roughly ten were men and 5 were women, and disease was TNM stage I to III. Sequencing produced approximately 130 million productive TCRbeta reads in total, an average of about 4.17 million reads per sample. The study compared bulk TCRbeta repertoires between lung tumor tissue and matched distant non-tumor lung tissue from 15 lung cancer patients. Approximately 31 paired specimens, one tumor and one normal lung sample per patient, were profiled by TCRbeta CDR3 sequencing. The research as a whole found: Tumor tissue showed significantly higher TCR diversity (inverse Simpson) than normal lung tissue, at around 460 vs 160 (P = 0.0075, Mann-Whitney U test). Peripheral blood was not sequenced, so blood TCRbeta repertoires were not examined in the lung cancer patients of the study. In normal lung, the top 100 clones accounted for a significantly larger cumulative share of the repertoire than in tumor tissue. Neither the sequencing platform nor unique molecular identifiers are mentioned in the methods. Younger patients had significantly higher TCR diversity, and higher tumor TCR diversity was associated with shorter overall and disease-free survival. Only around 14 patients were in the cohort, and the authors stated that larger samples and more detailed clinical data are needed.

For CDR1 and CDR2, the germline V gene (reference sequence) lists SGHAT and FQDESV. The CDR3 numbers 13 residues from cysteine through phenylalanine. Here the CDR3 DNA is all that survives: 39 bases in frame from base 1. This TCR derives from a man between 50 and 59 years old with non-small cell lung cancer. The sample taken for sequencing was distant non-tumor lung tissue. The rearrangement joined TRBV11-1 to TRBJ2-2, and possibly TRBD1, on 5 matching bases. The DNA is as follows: TGTGCCAGCAGTTTTCAGGGTTGGCCCGGAGCTGTTTTT. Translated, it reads CASSFQGWPGAVF.